Below are 14 T cell receptor beta chains sequenced from a single sample in a study of CD8 T cells in Susac syndrome. Random hexamers were used to reverse transcribe the RNA input (about 0.5 to 1 ug). One entry per CDR3 protein, called by TCRdb with MiXCR from the immunoSEQ multiplex PCR reads. The sample contains about 180,000 distinct CDR3 sequences, approximately 94% of which appear only once. Sequencing was carried out using CD4+ T cells from PBMCs. Receptors were obtained from a human donor with Susac syndrome.

This chain links TRBV27 with TRBJ1-2; 7 bases fit TRBD1. This CDR3 is built from 17 residues. Trimming cost V 6 bases and J 8 bases; bases outside gene matches: 21. The germline gives CDR1 MNHEY, CDR2 SMNVEV (reference sequence). CDR3: CASRYNPGGGAIGGYTF. CDR3 in DNA: TGTGCCAGCAGATATAACCCGGGAGGGGGCGCGATCGGGGGCTACACCTTC.

The V call is TRBV3-1, the J call TRBJ2-1; D is uncertain. Germline values: CDR1 LGHDT, CDR2 YNNKEL (reference sequence). Trimming shortened V by 3 bases and J by 7 bases, and 7 bases separated the two germline ends. The CDR3 runs to 12 residues. The CDR3, as DNA: TGTGCCAGCAGCCATACCCGGAATGAGCAGTTCTTC. It codes for CASSHTRNEQFF.

V gene TRBV5-4 combines with J gene TRBJ2-7, with D perhaps TRBD1 (6 bases). CDR3 length: 13 residues. Trimming pared 3 bases from V and 7 bases from J, leaving 14 bases between. Per the germline V gene, CDR1 is SGHNT and CDR2 is YYREEE (reference sequence). CDR3 in amino acids: CASSSRGRGEQYF. CDR3 in DNA: TGTGCCAGCAGCTCCCGAGGTAGGGGGGAGCAGTACTTC.

The chain recombines TRBV7-9 with TRBJ1-1; TRBD1 might be the D (6 bases). Germline V CDR1 and CDR2: SEHNR, FQNEAQ (reference sequence). The V and J ends lost 6 bases and 7 bases respectively, with 15 bases between them. The CDR3 runs 13 residues. CDR3 loop: CASRRLQGNEAFF. In DNA, the CDR3 is TGTGCCAGCAGGCGACTCCAGGGGAATGAAGCTTTCTTT.

The CDR3 DNA is TGTGCCAGCATGAGGGGGGACAAGCGCTCCTACGAGCAGTACTTC. It translates to CASMRGDKRSYEQYF. V gene TRBV5-6 combines with J gene TRBJ2-7, with D perhaps TRBD1 or TRBD2 (6 bases each). The V gene's germline CDR1 is SGHDT and CDR2 YYEEEE. The CDR3 spans 15 residues. The V end lost 6 bases, the J end lost 0 bases, and 16 bases lay between the germline ends.

The chain has TRBV4-1 and TRBJ1-2; D is uncertain. The germline CDR1 and CDR2 sequences are MGHRA and YSYEKL. With 0 bases removed from V and 8 bases from J, the gap between germline ends came to 16 bases. There are 15 residues in the CDR3. The CDR3 reads CASSQDPKGRSGYTF. As DNA, the CDR3 is TGCGCCAGCAGCCAAGATCCGAAGGGCAGGAGCGGCTACACCTTC.

The chain employs TRBV4-3 and TRBJ1-1; tentatively, D is TRBD1 (5 bases). Trimming took off 4 bases at V and 3 bases at J, with 15 bases between the two ends. The germline gives CDR1 LGHNA, CDR2 YSLEER. This CDR3 is 15 amino acids long. DNA for the CDR3: TGCGCCAGCAGCCGTGGTTCTGGCAGGGACACTGAAGCTTTCTTT. Translation: CASSRGSGRDTEAFF.

The chain recombines TRBV19 with TRBJ1-1; the match to TRBD1 covers 7 bases. Germline CDR1 reads LNHDA; CDR2 reads SQIVND (reference sequence). The CDR3 totals 14 residues. The V segment lost 7 bases and the J segment 4 bases; nucleotides outside the gene matches: 9. Written as DNA, the CDR3 is TGTGCCAGTACCCAGACAGGGAGGCTCACTGAAGCTTTCTTT. This codes for CASTQTGRLTEAFF.

V gene TRBV30 combines with J gene TRBJ2-5; D is perhaps TRBD2 (5 bases). V lost 3 bases, J lost 3 bases, and 11 bases lay in between. The CDR3 length is 13 residues. CDR1 is GTSNPN, CDR2 SVGIG, per germline (reference sequence). CDR3 protein: CAWSGVSKETQYF. CDR3 DNA: TGTGCCTGGAGCGGGGTTTCGAAAGAGACCCAGTACTTC.

V gene TRBV4-2 combines with J gene TRBJ2-4, with D possibly being TRBD1 (8 bases). The CDR3 is made up of 14 amino acids. The germline V and J ends were trimmed by 3 bases and 8 bases, with 14 bases remaining between them. The germline V gene has CDR1 LGHNA and CDR2 YNFKEQ. The CDR3 DNA sequence: TGTGCCAGCAGCCACGAACAGGGGGGGGACATTCAGTACTTC. This translates into CASSHEQGGDIQYF.

This rearrangement joins TRBV20-1 to TRBJ1-4; D remains ambiguous. This CDR3 contains 14 residues. Germline V gene sequence: CDR1 DFQATT, CDR2 SNEGSKA (reference sequence). Deletions cut 0 bases from V and 7 bases from J, with 12 bases between. CDR3 nucleotides: TGCAGTGCTAGAGAGTCACTTATAGCTGAAAAACTGTTTTTT. Translated, it gives CSARESLIAEKLFF.

This clonotype was counted once. The gene calls are TRBV6-5 and TRBJ2-7; perhaps TRBD1 as D (5 bases). V dropped 0 bases and J dropped 2 bases, with 8 bases sitting between them. The germline gives CDR1 MNHEY, CDR2 SVGAGI. The length of the CDR3 is 14 residues. DNA of the CDR3: TGTGCCAGCAGTTACTCAGGACACACCTACGAGCAGTACTTC. This gives the protein CASSYSGHTYEQYF.

This chain connects TRBV5-1 to TRBJ2-2; D is ambiguous. This CDR3 region has 15 residues. The germline CDR1 and CDR2 sequences are SGHRS and YFSETQ. The ends were cut back, 4 bases at V and 1 base at J, with 11 bases in the middle. CDR3 amino acids: CASSPEAWNTGELFF. The CDR3 DNA follows: TGCGCCAGCAGCCCCGAGGCGTGGAACACCGGGGAGCTGTTTTTT.

The gene calls are TRBV15 and TRBJ1-1, with a weak D call TRBD1 (5 bases). The V end was cut by 5 bases, the J end by 4 bases, with 17 bases between. CDR3 length: 15 residues. Looked up from germline, CDR1 is LNHNV and CDR2 is YYDKDF (reference sequence). The CDR3 nucleotides are TGTGCCACCAGCGGATCGGGGGGTGTCGGCACTGAAGCTTTCTTT. Translated: CATSGSGGVGTEAFF.